The TCR beta chain described here comes from a study of CD8 T cells in Susac syndrome. V was clipped by 1 base and J by 2 bases, with 11 bases between them. Looked up from germline, CDR1 is SGHDN and CDR2 is FVKESK. The CDR3 extends over 15 amino acids. CD8+ and CD4+ T cells taken from blood had their TCR beta sequenced. RNA in amounts of roughly 0.5 to 1 ug was reverse transcribed with random hexamers. The authors amplified TCR beta CDR3 across 54 Vbeta and 13 Jbeta using immunoSEQ multiplex PCR. MiXCR, run by TCRdb on the immunoSEQ multiplex PCR reads, gives a single entry per CDR3 protein. Of about 190,000 distinct CDR3 sequences in the sample, around 93% are singletons; the top ten hold approximately 0.16%.

Sequencing used CD8+ T cells from PBMCs. This clonotype was sampled from a human donor with Susac syndrome. The J gene is TRBJ2-5, the V gene TRBV14; possible D gene TRBD2, 6 bases. CDR3 bases: TGTGCCAGCAGCCAAGCTTTGGGGGGACAAGAGACCCAGTACTTC. Protein product: CASSQALGGQETQYF.